The 14 T cell receptor beta chains reported below all come from one sample, sequenced in a study of regulatory T cells in long-lasting Graves disease. Relying on iRepertoire HTBI primers and Arm-PCR of CDR3 regions, the team built TCR beta libraries. One entry per CDR3 protein, called by TCRdb with MiXCR from the multiplex PCR reads. The table lists more than 300,000 distinct CDR3 sequences, around 15% of them singletons. Stated time point: newly diagnosed GD, antithyroid drugs for less than 3 months. RNA isolated from PBMCs was used to make the TCR library. These same data were also listed under a study on T cells in Graves' hyperthyroidism and ophthalmopathy.

The material was peripheral blood mononuclear cells (PBMCs), obtained at new diagnosis, from a patient treated with antithyroid drugs. These receptors were taken from a woman aged 18-29 years with Graves disease.

In this sample, this clonotype turned up many times. The chain couples TRBV11-2 to TRBJ1-3; D unclear. The germline V and J ends were trimmed by 3 bases and 0 bases, with 0 bases remaining between them. CDR3 length: 12 residues. Germline loops: CDR1 SGHAT, CDR2 FQNNGV. CDR3 in DNA: TGTGCCAGCAGCTTCTCTGGAAACACCATATATTTT. Its translation: CASSFSGNTIYF.

This clonotype was counted at least ten times. The CDR3 nucleotides read TGCAGTGCTTCGAACCGCGGGACTAGCGGGAGTCTCGTCACAGATACGCAGTATTTT. Its protein product is CSASNRGTSGSLVTDTQYF. The chain joins TRBV20-1 to TRBJ2-3, with 14 bases that match TRBD2. Germline assignment: CDR1 DFQATT and CDR2 SNEGSKA (reference sequence). J lost 2 bases, V lost 5 bases, and 15 bases had no gene match. This CDR3 spans 19 amino acids.

This clonotype was seen repeatedly, ten times or more. This chain links TRBV2 with TRBJ1-1, with a possible D match to TRBD1 (5 bases). Germline CDR1 and CDR2: SNHLY and FYNNEI. The CDR3 is made up of 14 amino acids. Trimming took 6 bases from V and 4 from J, leaving 15 bases between them. The CDR3 sequence is CASRGEYLGTEAFF. The CDR3 DNA reads TGTGCCAGCAGAGGGGAGTACTTGGGCACTGAAGCTTTCTTT.

Details on this clonotype: Given a much more abundant clone one base away, this may be a read error. The rearrangement joins TRBV20-1 to TRBJ2-3; D uncertain. Trimming pared 4 bases from V and 6 bases from J, leaving 5 bases between. The germline CDR1 and CDR2 sequences are DFQATT and SNEGSKA (reference sequence). The length of the CDR3 is 10 residues. The CDR3 sequence: CSATVDTQYF. Here the CDR3 DNA reads TGCAGTGCTACTGTGGATACGCAGTATTTT.

This clonotype has at least ten counts. The chain combines TRBV4-1 with TRBJ2-5; D might be TRBD1 (6 bases). The CDR3 sequence is 17 residues long. CDR1 and CDR2 (germline): MGHRA, YSYEKL. The V and J ends lost 1 base and 4 bases respectively, with 19 bases between them. The CDR3 here is CASSQVGQKPFGETQYF. In DNA form, the CDR3 reads TGCGCCAGCAGCCAAGTCGGACAGAAACCATTCGGAGAGACCCAGTACTTC.

This clonotype was seen a few times. A much larger clonotype is one base distant, so this may be a read error. The chain combines TRBV7-3 with TRBJ2-5; tentatively, D is TRBD1 or TRBD2 (6 bases each). CDR1 is SGHTA, CDR2 FQGTGA, per germline. The CDR3 totals 15 residues. Written as DNA, the CDR3 is TGTGCCAGCAGCCAGGGGCGGGAAAGGTACAATGAGCGGTTCTTC. This sequence encodes CASSQGRERYNERFF.

At least ten counts were recorded for this clonotype. The V gene is TRBV20-1, the J gene TRBJ2-3, with TRBD2 identical over 13 bases. This CDR3 spans 17 amino acids. The germline V gene has CDR1 DFQATT and CDR2 SNEGSKA (reference sequence). V dropped 6 bases and J dropped 0; count of bases not matched to a gene: 9. The CDR3 reads CSATPGLAGYSTDTQYF. The CDR3 DNA is TGCAGTGCGACGCCGGGACTAGCGGGATACAGCACAGATACGCAGTATTTT.

This clonotype was recorded many times. The gene calls are TRBV28 and TRBJ2-1; D remains ambiguous. Germline V gene data show CDR1 as MDHEN and CDR2 as SYDVKM. The CDR3 sequence is 15 residues long. V lost 5 bases, J lost 1 base, and 12 bases lay in between. CDR3 DNA: TGTGCCAGCAGTCCACGAAAGGGATCCTACAATGAGCAGTTCTTC. Its protein product is CASSPRKGSYNEQFF.

The J gene is TRBJ1-5, the V gene TRBV12-3 or TRBV12-4; tentatively, D is TRBD1 (6 bases). The CDR3 length is 15 residues. V lost 0 bases and J lost 4, with 10 bases in between. The CDR3 DNA sequence: TGTGCCAGCAGTTTAGCTGGGCAGGGGAATCAGCCCCAGCATTTT. Protein: CASSLAGQGNQPQHF.

The rearrangement uses TRBV29-1 and TRBJ2-5, with unresolved D. Germline V gene lookup returns CDR1 SQVTM and CDR2 ANQGSEA. CDR3 length: 13 amino acids. The V end was cut by 4 bases, the J end by 5 bases, with 14 bases between. The DNA for the CDR3 is TGCAGCGTTGCAGACTCAATTTTCGAGACCCAGTACTTC. It codes for CSVADSIFETQYF.

This clonotype was counted many times. V gene TRBV20-1 combines with J gene TRBJ2-5, with 11 bases matching TRBD2. The CDR3 runs 16 residues. V gave up 0 bases and J gave up 2 bases; unmatched junction bases: 5. CDR1 and CDR2 from the germline V gene are DFQATT and SNEGSKA (reference sequence). The DNA for the CDR3 is TGCAGTGCTAGAGATCTACTAGCGGGGGAACAAGAGACCCAGTACTTC. This codes for CSARDLLAGEQETQYF.

This clonotype was counted at least ten times. The chain links TRBV7-8 to TRBJ2-5; 11 positions match TRBD1. The CDR3 has 16 amino acids. V lost 5 bases, J lost 4 bases, and 9 bases stayed unmatched. CDR1 is SGHVS, CDR2 FQNEAQ, per germline. The CDR3 loop is CASSPRTGGAGETQYF. The CDR3, as DNA: TGTGCCAGCAGCCCTCGGACAGGGGGCGCGGGAGAGACCCAGTACTTC.

This clonotype was recorded a few times. The chain couples TRBV11-3 to TRBJ2-1; D ambiguous. Germline loops: CDR1 SGHNT, CDR2 YENEEA. The CDR3 contains 17 residues. V lost 1 base and J 0 bases, leaving 13 bases between the germline ends. CDR3 sequence (DNA): TGTGCCAGCAGCTTAGGTAGGTCGCGGAGCTCCTACAATGAGCAGTTCTTC. Amino acid sequence: CASSLGRSRSSYNEQFF. Variable domain in full (rest from reference TRBV11-3 and TRBJ2-1): EAGVVQSPRYKIIEKKQPVAFWCNPISGHNTLYWYLQNLGQGPELLIRYENEEAVDDSQLPKDRFSAERLKGVDSTLKIQPAELGDSAVYLCASSLGRSRSSYNEQFFGPGTRLTVL.

This clonotype was seen once. The chain joins TRBV12-3 or TRBV12-4 to TRBJ1-3; D ambiguous. The CDR3 extends over 15 amino acids. V was shortened by 3 bases and J by 0 bases, with 9 bases between the two germline ends. The CDR3 region has the DNA TGTGCCAGCAGTTTTTTCGGGGTCTCTGGAAACACCATATATTTT. Protein sequence: CASSFFGVSGNTIYF.